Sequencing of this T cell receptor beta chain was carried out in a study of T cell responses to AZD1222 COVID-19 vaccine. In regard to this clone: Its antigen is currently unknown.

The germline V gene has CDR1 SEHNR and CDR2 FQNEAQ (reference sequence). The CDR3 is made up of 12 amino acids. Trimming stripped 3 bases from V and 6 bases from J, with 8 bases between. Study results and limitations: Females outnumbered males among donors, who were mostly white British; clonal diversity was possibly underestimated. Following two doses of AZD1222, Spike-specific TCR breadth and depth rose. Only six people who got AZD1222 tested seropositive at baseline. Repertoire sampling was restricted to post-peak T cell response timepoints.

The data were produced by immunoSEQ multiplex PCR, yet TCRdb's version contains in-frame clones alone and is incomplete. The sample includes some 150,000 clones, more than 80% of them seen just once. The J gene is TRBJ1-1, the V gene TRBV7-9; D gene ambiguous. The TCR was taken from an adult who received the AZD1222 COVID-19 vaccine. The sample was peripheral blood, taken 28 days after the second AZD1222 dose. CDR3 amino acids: CASSFSDAEAFF. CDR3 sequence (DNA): TGTGCCAGCAGCTTTAGTGATGCTGAAGCTTTCTTT.